Presented here are 5 T cell receptor beta chains from one specimen sequenced in a study of blood T cell repertoires in COVID-19. The data were produced by immunoSEQ multiplex PCR, yet TCRdb's version contains in-frame clones alone and is incomplete. The sample has 350,000 or so clones; roughly 90% are singletons. Sequencing was performed on PBMCs or T cells enriched from blood (not recorded which). The receptor set was obtained from a woman in her 30s who had been exposed to COVID-19.

The V and J genes are TRBV5-8 and TRBJ1-4; 8 bases align to TRBD1. V lost 1 base, J lost 5 bases, and 10 bases stayed unmatched. This CDR3 comprises 17 residues. Germline V gives CDR1 SGHTS, CDR2 YDEGEE. The CDR3 region has the DNA TGTGCCAGCAGCTTGCCTTCGTCTCGGACAGGGAATGAAAAACTGTTTTTT. This sequence encodes CASSLPSSRTGNEKLFF.

This rearrangement joins TRBV6-1 to TRBJ2-2, with D unclear. The germline gives CDR1 MNHNS, CDR2 SASEGT. This CDR3 comprises 13 residues. The V end lost 1 base, the J end lost 5 bases, and 5 bases lay between the germline ends. CDR3 loop: CASSEVLTGELFF. CDR3 sequence (DNA): TGTGCCAGCAGTGAAGTTTTAACCGGGGAGCTGTTTTTT.

This clone has only one observation. The chain uses TRBV5-8 and TRBJ1-5, with TRBD1 matching over 9 bases. The J segment lost 1 base and the V segment lost 4 bases, leaving 3 bases of the junction unmatched. CDR1 is SGHTS and CDR2 is YDEGEE in the germline V gene. The CDR3 has 15 residues. CDR3 in amino acids: CASSLGTGSNQPQHF. CDR3 sequence (DNA): TGTGCCAGCAGCCTCGGGACAGGGAGCAATCAGCCCCAGCATTTT.

This clone was found a few times. The chain is built from TRBV21-1 and TRBJ1-5; whether TRBD1, the table's D call, matches the DNA was not checked. TRBV21-1 is recorded as a pseudogene. The CDR3 length is 15 residues. The CDR3 spells CASTQGRNSNQPQHF. CDR3 nucleotide sequence: TGTGCCAGCACCCAGGGCAGGAATAGCAATCAGCCCCAGCATTTT.

The sample holds a few counts of this clone. The rearrangement links TRBV28 to TRBJ2-2, with TRBD1 identical over 7 bases. The CDR3 totals 15 residues. Germline V gene lookup returns CDR1 MDHEN and CDR2 SYDVKM. The V and J ends lost 8 bases and 3 bases, in that order; junction bases with no gene match: 9. This CDR3 reads CASQPGTAYTGELFF. CDR3 nucleotide sequence: TGTGCCAGCCAACCCGGGACAGCGTACACCGGGGAGCTGTTTTTT.